This entry concerns a single T cell receptor (beta chain). The CDR3 is 15 amino acids. The ends lost 3 bases at V and 10 bases at J; junction bases unmatched: 9. Germline CDR1 is MNHEY and CDR2 is SMNVEV (reference sequence). Measured with immunoSEQ multiplex PCR; TCRdb has only the in-frame clones, and not every one. The sample records about 61,000 clones, over 85% being singletons. The sample is drawn from a study of T cell changes during pregnancy in multiple sclerosis. The chain employs TRBV27 and TRBJ2-1; 10 bases line up with TRBD2. The receptor's source is a female donor with multiple sclerosis, enrolled in a pregnancy study. The specimen comprised CD8+ T cells from peripheral blood mononuclear cells, sampled in the third trimester of pregnancy. The CDR3 reads CASSLKAGGQPEQFF. In DNA form, the CDR3 reads TGTGCCAGCAGTTTGAAAGCGGGGGGGCAACCGGAGCAGTTCTTC.